Each of the 21 T cell receptor beta chains below was sequenced from the same sample in a study of T cell repertoires in ileal Crohn's disease. Sequencing used immunoSEQ multiplex PCR; TCRdb keeps in-frame clones, though not all of them. The sample yields about 14,000 clones, 70% seen once. The sequencing input was ileal tissue. These TCRs come from an adult with Crohn's disease.

J is TRBJ2-5 and V is TRBV5-5; TRBD2 matches at 9 bases. Trimming at V came to 2 bases and at J to 5 bases, leaving 4 bases not matched to a gene. CDR1 SGHKS and CDR2 YYEKEE come from the germline V gene (reference sequence). This CDR3 has 14 amino acids. The CDR3 loop is CASSFGGGAETQYF. CDR3 nucleotide sequence: TGTGCCAGCAGCTTCGGCGGGGGGGCGGAGACCCAGTACTTC.

CDR3 amino acids: CASSSITGTGPYEQYF. CDR3 coding DNA: TGCGCCAGCAGCAGTATCACCGGGACAGGGCCCTACGAGCAGTACTTC. The rearrangement uses TRBV10-2 and TRBJ2-7; the match to TRBD1 covers 9 bases. CDR3 length: 16 residues. From germline, CDR1 is WSHSY and CDR2 SAAADI. The ends lost 6 bases at V and 2 bases at J; junction bases unmatched: 11.

Sample share makes this clone medium-sized. The chain recombines TRBV28 with TRBJ2-7; TRBD1 matches 10 bases. Trimming removed 6 bases from V and 5 bases from J; junction bases left unmatched: 13. The CDR3 covers 16 residues. Germline lookup yields CDR1 MDHEN and CDR2 SYDVKM. This CDR3 reads CASRREGTGATHEQYF. CDR3 DNA: TGTGCCAGCAGGAGGGAAGGGACAGGGGCCACCCACGAGCAGTACTTC. The variable domain in full, completed from reference TRBV28 and TRBJ2-7, reads DVKVTQSSRYLVKRTGEKVFLECVQDMDHENMFWYRQDPGLGLRLIYFSYDVKMKEKGDIPEGYSVSREKKERFSLILESASTNQTSMYLCASRREGTGATHEQYFGPGTRLTVT.

This clone is labeled as medium-sized. V usage is TRBV5-1 and J usage is TRBJ2-7; 8 bases map to TRBD1. This CDR3 comprises 13 residues. V lost 1 base, J lost 6 bases, and 3 bases stayed unmatched. Germline V gene lookup returns CDR1 SGHRS and CDR2 YFSETQ. CDR3 amino acids: CASSLQGAREQYF. DNA of the CDR3: TGCGCCAGCAGCTTGCAGGGGGCGCGCGAGCAGTACTTC.

The V call is TRBV18, the J call TRBJ1-1, with 7 bases lining up with TRBD1. CDR3 length equals 14 residues. V shed 3 bases, J shed 4 bases, and the junction held 5 bases outside the gene matches. From germline, CDR1 is KGHSH and CDR2 LQKENI. The CDR3: CASSPGRGATEAFF. Written as DNA, the CDR3 is TGTGCCAGCTCACCGGGCAGGGGGGCCACTGAAGCTTTCTTT.

V and J are TRBV18 and TRBJ1-5, with TRBD1 matching 8 bases. This CDR3 has 13 residues. V lost 6 bases and J lost 4; bases outside the gene matches: 2. In germline, CDR1 is KGHSH, CDR2 LQKENI. CDR3 protein: CASSGQENQPQHF. As DNA, the CDR3 is TGTGCCAGCTCGGGACAGGAGAATCAGCCCCAGCATTTT.

The DNA of the CDR3 is TGTGCCAGCAGCGCCCACGGGACAGGGACCGGGGACGACAATGAGCAGTTCTTC. Translating gives CASSAHGTGTGDDNEQFF. The V call is TRBV9, the J call TRBJ2-1; 9 nucleotides align to TRBD1. The CDR3 has 18 amino acids. V gave up 3 bases and J gave up 5 bases; unmatched junction bases: 15. Germline V lookup: CDR1 SGDLS, CDR2 YYNGEE.

The V call is TRBV27, the J call TRBJ2-2; TRBD2 matches 8 bases. This CDR3 region has 15 residues. J lost 7 bases, V lost 6 bases, and 10 bases had no gene match. The germline gives CDR1 MNHEY, CDR2 SMNVEV (reference sequence). Written as DNA, the CDR3 is TGTGCCAGCAGCTTGAGACGGGGGGGCCACGGGGAGCTGTTTTTT. Translated: CASSLRRGGHGELFF.

The chain joins TRBV5-1 to TRBJ1-1; possible D gene TRBD1, 6 bases. The CDR3 has 14 amino acids. CDR1 and CDR2 from the germline V gene are SGHRS and YFSETQ. With 5 bases removed from V and 1 base from J, the gap between germline ends came to 12 bases. The CDR3 DNA reads TGCGCCAGCAGTGACAGGAACAAGAACACTGAAGCTTTCTTT. Translating it yields CASSDRNKNTEAFF. The entire variable domain, with the rest obtained from reference TRBV5-1 and TRBJ1-1, is as follows: KAGVTQTPRYLIKTRGQQVTLSCSPISGHRSVSWYQQTPGQGLQFLFEYFSETQRNKGNFPGRFSGRQFSNSRSEMNVSTLELGDSALYLCASSDRNKNTEAFFGQGTRLTVV.

This clone was found a few times. V gene TRBV19 combines with J gene TRBJ2-3; no definite D call. The CDR3 extends over 12 amino acids. From germline, CDR1 is LNHDA and CDR2 SQIVND (reference sequence). V was cut by 6 bases and J by 8 bases, with 12 bases left in between. The DNA of the CDR3 is TGTGCCAGTAGCCCCGTACTGGGTACGCAGTATTTT. Protein product: CASSPVLGTQYF.

The genes are TRBV5-1 and TRBJ1-5; D call uncertain. This CDR3 contains 16 residues. From germline, CDR1 is SGHRS and CDR2 YFSETQ. The V gene lost 4 bases and the J gene lost 11 bases, with 25 bases spanning the gap. The CDR3 sequence: CASSPSGREGVGAQHF. As DNA, the CDR3 is TGCGCCAGCAGCCCGTCCGGACGGGAAGGAGTTGGAGCCCAGCATTTT.

V usage is TRBV7-4 and J usage is TRBJ1-2; D possibly corresponds to TRBD1 (6 bases). The germline V gene has CDR1 SGHVT and CDR2 SQSDAQ. V gave up 5 bases and J gave up 7 bases, with 17 bases separating them. There are 14 residues in the CDR3. This chain's CDR3 is CASSQTGARRGYTF. Written as DNA, the CDR3 is TGTGCCAGCAGCCAGACGGGGGCTCGGCGTGGCTACACCTTC.

The rearrangement uses TRBV5-8 and TRBJ1-3, with a tentative D call TRBD1 (6 bases). Trimming took 2 bases from V and 0 from J, leaving 9 bases between them. This CDR3 spans 15 amino acids. Per germline, CDR1 SGHTS and CDR2 YDEGEE. The CDR3 DNA reads as TGTGCCAGCAGCTTAGGGGACATCTCTGGAAACACCATATATTTT. It specifies CASSLGDISGNTIYF.

The chain links TRBV11-2 to TRBJ2-3; the match to TRBD1 covers 9 bases. Germline V gives CDR1 SGHAT, CDR2 FQNNGV. V lost 8 bases to trimming and J lost 1 base; unmatched junction nucleotides: 13. The CDR3 runs 17 residues. The DNA for the CDR3 is TGTGCCAGCGGGGGGGGACAGGGTTGGCCGGGCACAGATACGCAGTATTTT. Its protein product is CASGGGQGWPGTDTQYF.

This clone counts as medium-sized. J is TRBJ1-1 and V is TRBV28; D remains ambiguous. The CDR3 totals 12 residues. The ends were cut back, 8 bases at V and 0 bases at J, with 7 bases in the middle. The germline V gene encodes CDR1 MDHEN and CDR2 SYDVKM. This CDR3 is CASAALNTEAFF. The CDR3, as DNA: TGTGCCAGCGCTGCCTTGAACACTGAAGCTTTCTTT. The whole variable domain, remainder taken from reference TRBV28 and TRBJ1-1, is DVKVTQSSRYLVKRTGEKVFLECVQDMDHENMFWYRQDPGLGLRLIYFSYDVKMKEKGDIPEGYSVSREKKERFSLILESASTNQTSMYLCASAALNTEAFFGQGTRLTVV.

CDR3 region: CASSLEWNSGTEAFF. Here the CDR3 DNA reads TGTGCCAGCAGCTTGGAGTGGAACAGTGGGACTGAAGCTTTCTTT. The chain has TRBV5-4 and TRBJ1-1; D not resolved. V shed 0 bases and J shed 5 bases, with 14 bases lying between them. This CDR3 is 15 amino acids long. From germline, CDR1 is SGHNT and CDR2 YYREEE (reference sequence). Using reference TRBV5-4 and TRBJ1-1 for the parts outside the CDR3, the full variable domain is ETGVTQSPTHLIKTRGQQVTLRCSSQSGHNTVSWYQQALGQGPQFIFQYYREEENGRGNFPPRFSGLQFPNYSSELNVNALELDDSALYLCASSLEWNSGTEAFFGQGTRLTVV.

The chain recombines TRBV5-1 with TRBJ1-2, with a possible D match to TRBD1 (6 bases). The germline V and J ends were trimmed by 2 bases and 3 bases, with 11 bases remaining between them. Germline V gene data show CDR1 as SGHRS and CDR2 as YFSETQ. The CDR3 extends over 14 amino acids. The CDR3 region has the DNA TGCGCCAGCAGCTTCTCGGGGGCCGACTATGGCTACACCTTC. As protein: CASSFSGADYGYTF.

V gene TRBV27 combines with J gene TRBJ1-2, with unresolved D. Germline V lookup: CDR1 MNHEY, CDR2 SMNVEV (reference sequence). CDR3 length: 14 amino acids. Trimming shortened V by 5 bases and J by 2 bases, and 12 bases separated the two germline ends. CDR3 sequence: CASSLRSYNYGYTF. DNA of the CDR3: TGTGCCAGCAGTCTCCGTAGCTACAACTATGGCTACACCTTC.

For the CDR3, the DNA is TGTGCCAGCAGTTCTGCCGGGACGGACATGAACACTGAAGCTTTCTTT. Amino acids: CASSSAGTDMNTEAFF. The V gene is TRBV28, the J gene TRBJ1-1; perhaps TRBD1 as D (5 bases). From germline, CDR1 is MDHEN and CDR2 SYDVKM. This CDR3 contains 16 residues. Trimming shortened V by 4 bases and J by 0 bases, and 15 bases separated the two germline ends.

The gene calls are TRBV6-6 and TRBJ2-3; 7 bases map to TRBD1. The trim removed 6 bases at V and 11 bases at J, leaving 11 bases unmatched. CDR3 length equals 13 residues. From germline, CDR1 is MNHNY and CDR2 SVGAGI (reference sequence). CDR3 region: CASSPTGERVQYF. The CDR3 coding sequence is TGTGCCAGCAGCCCTACAGGGGAAAGGGTGCAGTATTTT.

This clone has more than one count but fewer than ten. The chain links TRBV5-1 to TRBJ1-4; D uncertain. The CDR3 has 14 residues. Germline CDR1 and CDR2: SGHRS and YFSETQ. V lost 7 bases to trimming and J lost 0 bases, with 10 bases between them. This chain's CDR3 is CASRPASTNEKLFF. CDR3 nucleotides: TGCGCCAGCCGGCCTGCCTCAACTAATGAAAAACTGTTTTTT.